This T cell receptor beta chain was recorded in a study of blood T cell repertoires in COVID-19. In the study overall: COVID-19 samples, acute and convalescent, were from the United States, Italy and Spain. Nucleic acid was either cDNA or gDNA, and it came from T cells, B-cell-depleted T cells, or PBMCs.

Seattle-derived patients entered the study during active infection and were followed longitudinally. The authors' processing: Amplification of reference gene primers provided the estimated nucleated cell counts. Generated by immunoSEQ multiplex PCR, the TCRdb table keeps only in-frame clones and is missing some. The D gene and trimming were derived from the DNA, and the V and J assignments and clone size from that table. Of 150,000 or so clones in the sample, 79% are singletons; the top ten hold less than 5%. The CDR3 length is 15 residues. Trimming removed 2 bases from V and 0 bases from J, with 9 bases in between. Per the germline V gene, CDR1 is SGHRS and CDR2 is YFSETQ.

The chain has TRBV5-1 and TRBJ1-3; TRBD1 is a possible D gene (5 bases). The sequence derives from an older woman with COVID-19, enrolled during active disease. The source material was peripheral blood. CDR3 in amino acids: CASSFDGASGNTIYF. In nucleotides, the CDR3 is TGCGCCAGCAGCTTCGATGGGGCCTCTGGAAACACCATATATTTT.